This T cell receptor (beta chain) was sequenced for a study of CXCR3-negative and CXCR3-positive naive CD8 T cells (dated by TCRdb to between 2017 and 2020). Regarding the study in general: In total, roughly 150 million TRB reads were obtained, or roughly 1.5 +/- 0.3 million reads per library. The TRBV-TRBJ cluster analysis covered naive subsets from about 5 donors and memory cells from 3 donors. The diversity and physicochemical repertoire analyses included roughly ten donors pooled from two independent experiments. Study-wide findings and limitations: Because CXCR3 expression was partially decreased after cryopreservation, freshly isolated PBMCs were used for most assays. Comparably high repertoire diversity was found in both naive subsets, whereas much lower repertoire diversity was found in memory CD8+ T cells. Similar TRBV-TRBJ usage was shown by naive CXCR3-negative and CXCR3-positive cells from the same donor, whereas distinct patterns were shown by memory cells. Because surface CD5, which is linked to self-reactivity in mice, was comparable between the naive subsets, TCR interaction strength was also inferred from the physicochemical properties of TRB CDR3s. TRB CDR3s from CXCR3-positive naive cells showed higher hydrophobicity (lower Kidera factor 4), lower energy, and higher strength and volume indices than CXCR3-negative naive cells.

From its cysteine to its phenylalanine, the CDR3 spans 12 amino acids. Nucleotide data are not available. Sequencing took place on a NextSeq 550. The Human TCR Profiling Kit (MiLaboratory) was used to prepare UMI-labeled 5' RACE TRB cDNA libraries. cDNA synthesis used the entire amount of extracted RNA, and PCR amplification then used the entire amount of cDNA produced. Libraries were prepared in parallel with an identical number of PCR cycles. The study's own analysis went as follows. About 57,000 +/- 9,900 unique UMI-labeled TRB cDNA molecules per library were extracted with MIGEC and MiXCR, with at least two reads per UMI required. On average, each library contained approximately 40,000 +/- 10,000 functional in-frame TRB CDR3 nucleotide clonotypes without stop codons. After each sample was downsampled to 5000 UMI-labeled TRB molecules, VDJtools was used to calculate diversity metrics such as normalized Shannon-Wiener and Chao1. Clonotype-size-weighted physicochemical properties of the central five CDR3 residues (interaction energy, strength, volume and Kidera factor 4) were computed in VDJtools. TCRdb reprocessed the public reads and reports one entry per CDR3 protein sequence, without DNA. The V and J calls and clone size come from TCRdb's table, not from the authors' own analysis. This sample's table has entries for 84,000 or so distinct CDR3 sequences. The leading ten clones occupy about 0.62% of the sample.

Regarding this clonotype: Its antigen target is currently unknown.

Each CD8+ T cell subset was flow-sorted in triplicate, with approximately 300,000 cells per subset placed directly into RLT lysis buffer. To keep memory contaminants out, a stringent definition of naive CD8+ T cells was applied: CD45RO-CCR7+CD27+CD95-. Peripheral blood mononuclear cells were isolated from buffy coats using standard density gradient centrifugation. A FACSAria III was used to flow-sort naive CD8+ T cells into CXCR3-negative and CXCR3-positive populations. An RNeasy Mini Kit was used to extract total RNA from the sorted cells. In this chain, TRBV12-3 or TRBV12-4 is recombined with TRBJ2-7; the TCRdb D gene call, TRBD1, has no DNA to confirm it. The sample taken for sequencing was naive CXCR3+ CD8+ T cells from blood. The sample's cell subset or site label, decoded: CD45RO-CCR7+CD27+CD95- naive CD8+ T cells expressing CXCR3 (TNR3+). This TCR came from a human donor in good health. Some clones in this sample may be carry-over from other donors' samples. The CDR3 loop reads CASSSGTNEQYF.